This TCR beta chain was identified during a study of T cell responses to AZD1222 COVID-19 vaccine. General observations from the study: Compared with day 0, the breadth and depth of the Spike-specific TCR repertoire rose significantly after two doses of AZD1222. Per reports, nearly half of all spike-specific TCRs target regions that are unmutated in variants.

Germline V gene data show CDR1 as SGHVS and CDR2 as FQNEAQ. This CDR3 contains 16 residues. The V end was cut by 6 bases, the J end by 4 bases, with 21 bases between. For this clone: Antigen: not known.

Clones were sequenced by immunoSEQ multiplex PCR, and TCRdb holds only the in-frame ones, with some missing. Of under 80,000 clones in the sample, approximately 85% were seen once. The rearrangement uses TRBV7-8 and TRBJ2-5, with D perhaps given as TRBD1 or TRBD2 (5 bases each). The material was peripheral blood, obtained on day 0 of MenACWY control vaccination. The clonotype originates from an adult in good health. The CDR3 loop is CASRDTRDRIRETQYF. CDR3 nucleotide sequence: TGTGCCAGCAGGGATACTAGGGACCGGATTCGAGAGACCCAGTACTTC. Complete variable domain (other parts from reference TRBV7-8 and TRBJ2-5): GAGVSQSPRYKVAKRGQDVALRCDPISGHVSLFWYQQALGQGPEFLTYFQNEAQLDKSGLPSDRFFAERPEGSVSTLKIQRTQQEDSAVYLCASRDTRDRIRETQYFGPGTRLLVL.